This T cell receptor beta chain was sequenced for a study of blood T cells in healthy people across ages. A second PCR of about 6 to 11 cycles used a sample-barcoded 5' primer and a J-beta primer mix. MiXCR, run by TCRdb on the 5' RACE reads, gives a single entry per CDR3 protein. The data hold over 1,500,000 distinct CDR3 sequences, with approximately 50% observed a single time. Study conclusions and caveats: Across the age range, TCR beta diversity per million T cells fell in a roughly linear way. The CMV status of each donor remained undetermined, and this could have confounded shifts in expanded clonotypes.

As to this clonotype: Its antigen is unknown.

Trimming took 0 bases from V and 3 from J, leaving 10 bases between them. The CDR3 loop spans 16 amino acids. Per the germline V gene, CDR1 is SGHRS and CDR2 is YFSETQ. The TCR sequence derives from a woman aged 40 to 50 in good health. The sequenced sample consisted of blood. This sequence joins TRBV5-1 and TRBJ2-6; D gene unclear. CDR3 region: CASSLGGTNGANVLTF. The CDR3 region has the DNA TGCGCCAGCAGCTTGGGAGGTACTAATGGGGCCAACGTCCTGACTTTC.